The following is a TCR beta chain sequence with its context. What it binds is unknown. Per the germline V gene, CDR1 is DFQATT and CDR2 is SNEGSKA (reference sequence). The CDR3 runs to 13 residues. With V trimmed by 6 bases and J by 8 bases, 11 bases remained unmatched. The TCR beta cDNA libraries carried unique molecular identifiers. TCRdb recomputed calls from the PCR reads with MiXCR, one row per CDR3 protein. The sample yields about 380,000 distinct CDR3 sequences, roughly 35% seen once. This specimen belongs to a study of post-analysis software for immune sequencing data. Notes on the study in general: Normalized Chao1 diversity in multiple sclerosis patients fell significantly below that of controls. The F measure placed samples prepared in the same batch into strongly shared clusters. Patients had higher frequencies than controls of about five TRBV segments, including TRBV5-6, TRBV5-1 and TRBV20-1.

Sequenced sample: blood. The clonotype was recovered from a girl aged 10 to 17 with multiple sclerosis. The V and J genes are TRBV20-1 and TRBJ1-2; 8 bases are a match to TRBD1. The CDR3 nucleotides read TGCAGTGCACCTCTACAGGGGGGTGAAGGCTACACCTTC. Its translation: CSAPLQGGEGYTF.